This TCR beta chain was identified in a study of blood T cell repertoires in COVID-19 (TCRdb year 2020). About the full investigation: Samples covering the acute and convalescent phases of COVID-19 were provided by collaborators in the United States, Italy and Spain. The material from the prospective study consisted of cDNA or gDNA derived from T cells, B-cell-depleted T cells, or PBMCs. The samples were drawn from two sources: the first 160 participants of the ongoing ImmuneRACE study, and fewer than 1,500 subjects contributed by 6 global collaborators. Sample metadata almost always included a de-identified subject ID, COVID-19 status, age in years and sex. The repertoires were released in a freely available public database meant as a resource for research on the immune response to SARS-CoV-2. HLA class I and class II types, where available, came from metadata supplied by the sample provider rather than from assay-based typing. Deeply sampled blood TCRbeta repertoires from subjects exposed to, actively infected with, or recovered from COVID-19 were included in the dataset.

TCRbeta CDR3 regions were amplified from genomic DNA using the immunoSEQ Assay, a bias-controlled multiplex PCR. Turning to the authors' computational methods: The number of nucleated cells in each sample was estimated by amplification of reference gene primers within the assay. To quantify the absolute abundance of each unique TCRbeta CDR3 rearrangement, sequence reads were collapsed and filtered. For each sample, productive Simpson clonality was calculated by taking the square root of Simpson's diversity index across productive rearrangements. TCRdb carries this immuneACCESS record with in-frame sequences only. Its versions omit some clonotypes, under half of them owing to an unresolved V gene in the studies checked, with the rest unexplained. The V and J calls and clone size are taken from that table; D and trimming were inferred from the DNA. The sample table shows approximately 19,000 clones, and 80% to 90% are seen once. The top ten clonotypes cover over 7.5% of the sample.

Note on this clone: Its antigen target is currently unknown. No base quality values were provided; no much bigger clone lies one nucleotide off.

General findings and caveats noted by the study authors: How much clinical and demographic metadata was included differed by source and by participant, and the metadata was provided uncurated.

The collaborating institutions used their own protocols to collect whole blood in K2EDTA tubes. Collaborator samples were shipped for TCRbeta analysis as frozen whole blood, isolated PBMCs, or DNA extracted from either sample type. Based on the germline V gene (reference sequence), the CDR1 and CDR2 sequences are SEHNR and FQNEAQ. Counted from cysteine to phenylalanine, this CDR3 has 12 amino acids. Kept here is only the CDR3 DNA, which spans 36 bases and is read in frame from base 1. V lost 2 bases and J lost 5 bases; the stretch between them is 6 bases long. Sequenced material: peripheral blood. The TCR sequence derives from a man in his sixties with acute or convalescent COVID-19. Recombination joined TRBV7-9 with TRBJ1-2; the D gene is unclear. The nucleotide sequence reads TGTGCCAGCAGCTTATCGCAGTATGGCTACACCTTC. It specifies CASSLSQYGYTF. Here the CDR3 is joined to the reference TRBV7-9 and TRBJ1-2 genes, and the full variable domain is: DTGVSQNPRHKITKRGQNVTFRCDPISEHNRLYWYRQTLGQGPEFLTYFQNEAQLEKSRLLSDRFSAERPKGSFSTLEIQRTEQGDSAMYLCASSLSQYGYTFGSGTRLTVV.